This T cell receptor (beta chain) stems from a study of regulatory T cells in long-lasting Graves disease. Study in general: Antithyroid drug use was under 3 months in newly diagnosed Graves' patients.

To make TCR beta libraries, researchers used iRepertoire HTBI primers and Arm-PCR of CDR3 regions. In the authors' methods: The samples yielded roughly 60 TRBV and roughly 15 TRBJ segments. TCRdb ran MiXCR on the multiplex PCR reads and lists one entry per CDR3 protein. The V and J calls shown here were made by TCRdb, not taken from the authors' results. The sample holds approximately 310,000 distinct CDR3 sequences; 18% are singletons and the top ten take about two fifths. Note on this clonotype: Its antigen remains unknown.

Time point specified: newly diagnosed GD, antithyroid drugs for less than 3 months. Generation of the TCR library employed RNA extracted from PBMCs. Trimming stripped 0 bases from V and 3 bases from J, with 3 bases between. CDR3 length equals 13 residues. Per germline, CDR1 LGHDT and CDR2 YNNKEL (reference sequence). Study-wide points: TRBV28, TRBJ1-2 and TRBJ2-5 were favored in persistent disease. The number of shared public clonotypes was higher in persistent patients (2,741) than new patients (around 960).

This material consisted of peripheral blood mononuclear cells (PBMCs), taken at new diagnosis, from a patient treated with antithyroid drugs. This chain connects TRBV3-1 to TRBJ1-5; D is unresolved. The clonotype comes from a female donor with Graves disease. This chain's CDR3 is CASSQDFNQPQHF. The CDR3 DNA is TGTGCCAGCAGCCAAGATTTCAATCAGCCCCAGCATTTT.